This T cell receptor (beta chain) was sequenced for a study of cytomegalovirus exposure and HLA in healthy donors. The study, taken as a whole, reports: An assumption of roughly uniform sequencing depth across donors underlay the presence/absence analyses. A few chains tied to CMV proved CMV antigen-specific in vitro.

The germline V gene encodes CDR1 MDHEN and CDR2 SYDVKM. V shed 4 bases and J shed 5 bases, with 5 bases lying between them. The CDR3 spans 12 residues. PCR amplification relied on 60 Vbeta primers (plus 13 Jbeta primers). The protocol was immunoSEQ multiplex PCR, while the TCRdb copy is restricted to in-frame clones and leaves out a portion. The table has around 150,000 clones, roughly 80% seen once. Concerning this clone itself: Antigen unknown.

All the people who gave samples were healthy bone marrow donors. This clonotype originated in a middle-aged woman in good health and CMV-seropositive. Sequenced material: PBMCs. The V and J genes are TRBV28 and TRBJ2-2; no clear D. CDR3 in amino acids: CASSYFTGELFF. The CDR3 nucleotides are TGTGCCAGCAGTTACTTTACCGGGGAGCTGTTTTTT. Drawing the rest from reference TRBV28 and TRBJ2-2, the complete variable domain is DVKVTQSSRYLVKRTGEKVFLECVQDMDHENMFWYRQDPGLGLRLIYFSYDVKMKEKGDIPEGYSVSREKKERFSLILESASTNQTSMYLCASSYFTGELFFGEGSRLTVL.